This T cell receptor beta chain stems from a study of OX40 agonist ivuxolimab in advanced cancers. In the study overall: Ivuxolimab, an antibody acting as an agonist of OX40 (CD134), was used to treat patients. In three patients, partial responses were observed, one with hepatocellular carcinoma and two with cutaneous melanoma. Prior anti-PD-1, anti-PD-L1 or anti-CTLA-4 therapy did not bar entry, and around 39% had some.

Repertoires were generated with immunoSEQ multiplex PCR, while TCRdb's copy carries only in-frame clones and drops some. The table records about 61,000 clones, roughly 80% of them present only once. A word on this clone: The antigen is not known.

Study-level results: Blood T cells, both CD4+ and CD8+, expanded clonally by week 6 at 0.1 to 3.0 mg/kg.

The input for sequencing was CD4+ or CD8+ T cells sorted from blood, taken in a trial of the OX40 agonist ivuxolimab. This sequence was found in an adult with an advanced solid tumor such as melanoma, head and neck, liver or kidney cancer.

CDR3 protein: CASSTPDRGLFEQYF. CDR3 nucleotides: TGTGCCAGCAGTACCCCGGACAGGGGGCTCTTCGAGCAGTACTTC. The chain combines TRBV27 with TRBJ2-7, with TRBD1 identical over 11 bases. Germline CDR1 and CDR2: MNHEY and SMNVEV (reference sequence). The V gene end was trimmed by 5 bases and the J gene end by 6 bases; junction bases not matched to a gene: 9. This CDR3 comprises 15 residues.